The 23 T cell receptor beta chains in this list originate from one sample, sequenced in a study of blood T cell repertoires in COVID-19. This table comes from immunoSEQ multiplex PCR, and its TCRdb copy is limited to in-frame clones, with some not included. Here the sample spans roughly 410,000 clones, around 87% being singletons. Sequences were obtained from peripheral blood. Source of these receptors: a woman aged 55-69 years with COVID-19, enrolled during active disease.

The genes are TRBV2 and TRBJ1-5; D possibly corresponds to TRBD1 (5 bases). The CDR3 has 14 residues. Trimming left V 4 bases short and J 3 bases short, with 10 bases between. The germline V gene encodes CDR1 SNHLY and CDR2 FYNNEI. CDR3 sequence reads: CASSGAGINQPQHF. CDR3 coding DNA: TGTGCCAGCAGTGGGGCAGGGATCAATCAGCCCCAGCATTTT.

The chain joins TRBV11-2 to TRBJ2-5; perhaps TRBD1 as D (6 bases). The germline gives CDR1 SGHAT, CDR2 FQNNGV. The CDR3 is 13 residues long. Trimming took off 5 bases at V and 5 bases at J, with 12 bases between the two ends. The CDR3 region is CASSDRLVETQYF. CDR3 in DNA: TGTGCCAGCAGCGACAGGTTGGTGGAGACCCAGTACTTC.

CDR3 sequence reads: CASSLGTSGVETQYF. For the CDR3, the DNA is TGTGCCAGCAGCCTCGGGACTAGCGGGGTGGAGACCCAGTACTTC. The V call is TRBV6-6, the J call TRBJ2-5; 13 positions agree with TRBD2. This CDR3 region has 15 residues. Germline V gene sequence: CDR1 MNHNY, CDR2 SVGAGI (reference sequence). The V gene end was trimmed by 6 bases and the J gene end by 5 bases; junction bases not matched to a gene: 6.

The rearrangement links TRBV27 to TRBJ2-7; 9 bases line up with TRBD1. Germline lookup yields CDR1 MNHEY and CDR2 SMNVEV (reference sequence). V was pared by 2 bases and J by 4 bases, with 3 bases of the junction left unmatched. The CDR3 is 14 residues long. CDR3 protein: CASSLGTGQYEQYF. CDR3 in DNA: TGTGCCAGCAGTTTAGGGACAGGGCAATACGAGCAGTACTTC.

This clone was found a few times. In the same sample, other DNA sequences code for this CDR3. The V call is TRBV6-5, the J call TRBJ1-1, with D uncertain. V was trimmed by 5 bases and J by 3 bases, leaving 4 bases between them. Germline V gene lookup returns CDR1 MNHEY and CDR2 SVGAGI. CDR3 length: 11 residues. The CDR3 DNA reads TGTGCCAGCAGTCAATACACTGAAGCTTTCTTT. Residues: CASSQYTEAFF.

This clone was observed a few times. The gene calls are TRBV6-5 and TRBJ1-5, with D maybe TRBD1 (5 bases). The CDR3 loop spans 14 amino acids. Trimming stripped 7 bases from V and 9 bases from J, with 19 bases between. CDR1 MNHEY and CDR2 SVGAGI come from the germline V gene. Here the CDR3 reads CASKGPTRELPQHF. DNA of the CDR3: TGTGCCAGCAAGGGCCCCACCAGGGAATTGCCCCAGCATTTT.

The chain recombines TRBV5-1 with TRBJ2-5; tentatively, D is TRBD2 (7 bases). There are 16 residues in the CDR3. Deletions cut 4 bases from V and 4 bases from J, with 20 bases between. CDR1 and CDR2 from the germline V gene are SGHRS and YFSETQ. CDR3 in amino acids: CASSPRGGGAGETQYF. The CDR3 DNA sequence: TGCGCCAGCAGCCCAAGAGGTGGGGGGGCTGGAGAGACCCAGTACTTC. Together with reference TRBV5-1 and TRBJ2-5, the CDR3 gives the full variable domain: KAGVTQTPRYLIKTRGQQVTLSCSPISGHRSVSWYQQTPGQGLQFLFEYFSETQRNKGNFPGRFSGRQFSNSRSEMNVSTLELGDSALYLCASSPRGGGAGETQYFGPGTRLLVL.

The chain combines TRBV5-4 with TRBJ1-4; tentatively, D is TRBD1 (5 bases). The CDR3 spans 14 residues. The V gene's germline CDR1 is SGHNT and CDR2 YYREEE (reference sequence). Trimming left V 2 bases short and J 6 bases short, with 11 bases between. DNA for the CDR3: TGTGCCAGCAGCTTTACAGGTGGAGATGAAAAACTGTTTTTT. This codes for CASSFTGGDEKLFF.

This clone occurred once. The chain employs TRBV5-1 and TRBJ2-2; TRBD1 agrees at 10 bases. The trim removed 4 bases at V and 0 bases at J, leaving 12 bases unmatched. CDR3 size: 19 residues. Germline loops: CDR1 SGHRS, CDR2 YFSETQ. The CDR3 region has the DNA TGCGCCAGCAGCCCCCGACAGGGGGCTCTAGCGGCGAACACCGGGGAGCTGTTTTTT. Translated, it gives CASSPRQGALAANTGELFF.

The chain links TRBV27 to TRBJ2-7, with a weak D call TRBD2 (5 bases). V was clipped by 5 bases and J by 5 bases, with 16 bases between them. The CDR3 consists of 14 residues. Per the germline V gene, CDR1 is MNHEY and CDR2 is SMNVEV (reference sequence). The CDR3 reads CASSAGWPWNEQYF. Written as DNA, the CDR3 is TGTGCCAGCAGTGCGGGCTGGCCCTGGAACGAGCAGTACTTC.

The CDR3 bases are TGTGCCAGCAGCGTAGTTGGGACAGGGTCCGCGGAGCAGTTCTTC. Amino acids: CASSVVGTGSAEQFF. This chain connects TRBV9 to TRBJ2-1, with 9 bases matching TRBD1. Germline V gene data show CDR1 as SGDLS and CDR2 as YYNGEE. This CDR3 region has 15 residues. With 0 bases clipped from V and 10 bases from J, the junction kept 8 bases outside the gene matches.

The chain employs TRBV11-2 and TRBJ2-7; tentative D call: TRBD2 (6 bases). The CDR3 loop spans 16 amino acids. Trimming took 3 bases from V and 2 from J, leaving 17 bases between them. From germline, CDR1 is SGHAT and CDR2 FQNNGV. DNA for the CDR3: TGTGCCAGCAGCTTCTTAGAAGGAGGGGAGCCCTACGAGCAGTACTTC. Translation: CASSFLEGGEPYEQYF. Using reference TRBV11-2 and TRBJ2-7 for the parts outside the CDR3, the full variable domain is EAGVAQSPRYKIIEKRQSVAFWCNPISGHATLYWYQQILGQGPKLLIQFQNNGVVDDSQLPKDRFSAERLKGVDSTLKIQPAKLEDSAVYLCASSFLEGGEPYEQYFGPGTRLTVT.

This chain joins TRBV4-1 and TRBJ2-5, with TRBD2 identical over 7 bases. CDR3 length: 15 amino acids. CDR1 and CDR2 (germline): MGHRA, YSYEKL. The V gene end was trimmed by 1 base and the J gene end by 2 bases; junction bases not matched to a gene: 4. The chain's CDR3 is CASSQVGGPQETQYF. The CDR3 DNA follows: TGCGCCAGCAGCCAAGTGGGAGGGCCACAAGAGACCCAGTACTTC.

CDR3: CASATSGPETQYF. The CDR3 bases are TGTGCTAGTGCCACCAGCGGTCCAGAGACCCAGTACTTC. The chain uses TRBV12-5 and TRBJ2-5, with D possibly being TRBD2 (5 bases). This CDR3 comprises 13 residues. Trimming removed 7 bases at V and 4 bases at J, with 13 bases between. Germline lookup yields CDR1 LGHNT and CDR2 FRNRAP.

The chain links TRBV30 to TRBJ2-3, with TRBD2 matching 8 bases. Germline V gives CDR1 GTSNPN, CDR2 SVGIG (reference sequence). The trim removed 0 bases at V and 0 bases at J, leaving 5 bases unmatched. This CDR3 comprises 16 residues. CDR3 DNA: TGTGCCTGGAGTGTTGGCGCGGGGGGTAGCACAGATACGCAGTATTTT. Its protein product is CAWSVGAGGSTDTQYF.

The chain recombines TRBV5-4 with TRBJ2-4, with TRBD1 identical over 8 bases. Germline V gene lookup returns CDR1 SGHNT and CDR2 YYREEE (reference sequence). This CDR3 is 13 amino acids long. Trimming cost V 4 bases and J 7 bases; bases outside gene matches: 4. The CDR3 DNA follows: TGTGCCAGCAGCGCCCAGGGGGCGAACATTCAGTACTTC. Residues: CASSAQGANIQYF.

The chain carries TRBV19 and TRBJ1-2; no clear D. Per germline, CDR1 LNHDA and CDR2 SQIVND (reference sequence). The V end lost 1 base, the J end lost 5 bases, and 20 bases lay between the germline ends. This CDR3 is 17 amino acids long. CDR3 in amino acids: CASSIAGSASIRYGYTF. The CDR3 DNA reads as TGTGCCAGTAGTATAGCAGGATCTGCGTCCATCCGGTATGGCTACACCTTC.

This chain links TRBV30 with TRBJ2-3; 7 bases are shared with TRBD2. After removal of 0 bases from V and 1 base from J, the junction contained 4 bases not matched to a gene. Germline V CDR1 and CDR2: GTSNPN, SVGIG (reference sequence). The CDR3 is 15 amino acids. The CDR3 DNA is TGTGCCTGGAGTGTAACCAGCGGGGGCACAGATACGCAGTATTTT. Its protein product is CAWSVTSGGTDTQYF. The complete variable domain, with remaining parts taken from reference TRBV30 and TRBJ2-3, reads SQTIHQWPATLVQPVGSPLSLECTVEGTSNPNLYWYRQAAGRGLQLLFYSVGIGQISSEVPQNLSASRPQDRQFILSSKKLLLSDSGFYLCAWSVTSGGTDTQYFGPGTRLTVL.

This sequence joins TRBV28 and TRBJ1-5; TRBD1 is a possible D gene (6 bases). This CDR3 has 13 amino acids. The V and J ends lost 6 bases and 6 bases respectively, with 12 bases between them. The germline V gene has CDR1 MDHEN and CDR2 SYDVKM. This CDR3 is CASRTQGFQPQHF. The CDR3 bases are TGTGCCAGCAGGACACAGGGTTTTCAGCCCCAGCATTTT. Combining the CDR3 with reference TRBV28 and TRBJ1-5 gives the whole variable domain DVKVTQSSRYLVKRTGEKVFLECVQDMDHENMFWYRQDPGLGLRLIYFSYDVKMKEKGDIPEGYSVSREKKERFSLILESASTNQTSMYLCASRTQGFQPQHFGDGTRLSIL.

This CDR3 reads CASSLNRQETQYF. The CDR3 region has the DNA TGTGCCAGCAGCCTAAACAGGCAAGAGACCCAGTACTTC. This chain uses TRBV14 with TRBJ2-5; a possible D gene is TRBD1 (5 bases). The CDR3 length is 13 residues. V was clipped by 4 bases and J by 2 bases, with 8 bases between them. Germline V gene sequence: CDR1 SGHDN, CDR2 FVKESK.

The V gene is TRBV5-6, the J gene TRBJ1-5; D remains ambiguous. Germline lookup yields CDR1 SGHDT and CDR2 YYEEEE. The V and J ends lost 0 bases and 0 bases respectively, with 10 bases between them. The CDR3 runs to 16 residues. In DNA form, the CDR3 reads TGTGCCAGCAGCTTGGGCGGGGTTTTTAGCAATCAGCCCCAGCATTTT. This encodes CASSLGGVFSNQPQHF. The variable domain in full, with the rest retrieved from reference TRBV5-6 and TRBJ1-5, is DAGVTQSPTHLIKTRGQQVTLRCSPKSGHDTVSWYQQALGQGPQFIFQYYEEEERQRGNFPDRFSGHQFPNYSSELNVNALLLGDSALYLCASSLGGVFSNQPQHFGDGTRLSIL.

V and J are TRBV2 and TRBJ1-4, with D unclear. Trimming took 7 bases from V and 9 from J, leaving 15 bases between them. Germline lookup yields CDR1 SNHLY and CDR2 FYNNEI. The CDR3 loop spans 13 amino acids. The CDR3 region is CASTGIGLQKLFF. The DNA of the CDR3 is TGTGCCAGCACTGGGATCGGACTGCAAAAACTGTTTTTT. Based on the CDR3 plus reference TRBV2 and TRBJ1-4, the full variable domain is EPEVTQTPSHQVTQMGQEVILRCVPISNHLYFYWYRQILGQKVEFLVSFYNNEISEKSEIFDDQFSVERPDGSNFTLKIRSTKLEDSAMYFCASTGIGLQKLFFGSGTQLSVL.

In its sample, this clone was seen a few times. The chain links TRBV10-3 to TRBJ1-6; TRBD1 is a possible D gene (5 bases). With 3 bases removed from V and 0 bases from J, the gap between germline ends came to 9 bases. This CDR3 contains 16 residues. Per germline, CDR1 ENHRY and CDR2 SYGVKD. CDR3 sequence: CAISEDSSSYNSPLHF. DNA for the CDR3: TGTGCCATCAGTGAAGACAGCAGCTCCTATAATTCACCCCTCCACTTT.